A selection of T cell receptor beta chains follows, all from one sample in a study of T cells in Graves' hyperthyroidism and ophthalmopathy. Each CDR3 protein gets one entry after TCRdb re-called the multiplex PCR reads with MiXCR. The data show around 760,000 distinct CDR3 sequences, approximately 36% seen once. The sample was blood. The receptor source for this set is a woman between 40 and 55 years old with Graves' hyperthyroidism. CDR3s include the opening cysteine and the closing phenylalanine or tryptophan. A D gene is named only where the DNA matches it firmly. Clone size is shown for a subset of rows, as once, few, many or a class of expanded clone.

clone_size: many
j_call: TRBJ2-7
d_call: TRBD2
v_call: TRBV7-7
cdr3_aa: CASSISGETYEQYF
cdr3_nt: TGTGCTAGCAGCATTAGCGGGGAGACCTACGAGCAGTACTTC

clone_size: NA
j_call: TRBJ2-1
d_call: NA
v_call: TRBV29-1
cdr3_aa: CSALTGTHNEQFF
cdr3_nt: TGCAGCGCCCTAACCGGGACCCACAATGAGCAGTTCTTC

clone_size: NA
j_call: TRBJ2-5
d_call: TRBD1
v_call: TRBV29-1
cdr3_aa: CSVRDGTGETQYF
cdr3_nt: TGCAGCGTAAGAGACGGGACAGGAGAGACCCAGTACTTC

clone_size: few
j_call: TRBJ2-2
d_call: NA
v_call: TRBV5-1
cdr3_aa: CASSSKILAGELFF
cdr3_nt: TGCGCCAGCAGCTCGAAAATACTAGCCGGGGAGCTGTTTTTT

clone_size: many
j_call: TRBJ1-3
d_call: NA
v_call: TRBV10-3
cdr3_aa: CAIRPDSSGNTIYF
cdr3_nt: TGTGCCATCAGACCAGACAGCTCTGGAAACACCATATATTTT

clone_size: NA
j_call: TRBJ2-2
d_call: NA
v_call: TRBV24-1
cdr3_aa: CATSEGPELFF
cdr3_nt: TGTGCCACCAGTGAAGGTCCAGAGCTGTTTTTT

clone_size: few
j_call: TRBJ1-1
d_call: NA
v_call: TRBV10-3
cdr3_aa: CAIRSGSVEAFF
cdr3_nt: TGTGCCATCAGGTCAGGGAGTGTCGAAGCTTTCTTT

clone_size: few
j_call: TRBJ1-3
d_call: NA
v_call: TRBV5-1
cdr3_aa: CASGQSSGNTIYF
cdr3_nt: TGCGCCTCCGGACAGAGCTCTGGAAACACCATATATTTT

clone_size: many
j_call: TRBJ2-7
d_call: TRBD1
v_call: TRBV7-9
cdr3_aa: CASSFPGQGDEQYF
cdr3_nt: TGTGCCAGCAGCTTTCCGGGACAGGGAGACGAGCAGTACTTC

clone_size: few
j_call: TRBJ2-5
d_call: TRBD1
v_call: TRBV2
cdr3_aa: CASRPAGQGWETQYF
cdr3_nt: TGTGCCAGCAGGCCCGCGGGACAGGGTTGGGAGACCCAGTACTTC

clone_size: once
j_call: TRBJ1-2
d_call: TRBD1
v_call: TRBV29-1
cdr3_aa: CSVVGVTGGADGYTF
cdr3_nt: TGCAGCGTTGTAGGGGTGACAGGGGGCGCTGATGGCTACACCTTC

clone_size: NA
j_call: TRBJ1-4
d_call: TRBD1
v_call: TRBV7-9
cdr3_aa: CASSSQGAGKEKLFF
cdr3_nt: TGTGCCAGCAGCTCACAGGGGGCAGGGAAGGAAAAACTGTTTTTT

clone_size: NA
j_call: TRBJ2-7
d_call: NA
v_call: TRBV5-5
cdr3_aa: CASTQAYDGSYEQYF
cdr3_nt: TGTGCCAGCACCCAGGCTTATGACGGGTCCTACGAGCAGTACTTC

clone_size: NA
j_call: TRBJ2-5
d_call: NA
v_call: TRBV19
cdr3_aa: CASSIDLQETQYF
cdr3_nt: TGTGCCAGTAGTATAGACTTACAAGAGACCCAGTACTTC

clone_size: many
j_call: TRBJ2-5
d_call: TRBD2
v_call: TRBV20-1
cdr3_aa: CSVSGLAGGQETQYF
cdr3_nt: TGCAGTGTTTCGGGACTAGCGGGGGGTCAAGAGACCCAGTACTTC

clone_size: many
j_call: TRBJ2-7
d_call: TRBD1
v_call: TRBV4-1
cdr3_aa: CASSTQTGDEQYF
cdr3_nt: TGCGCCAGCAGCACCCAGACAGGGGACGAGCAGTACTTC

clone_size: few
j_call: TRBJ1-4
d_call: NA
v_call: TRBV7-2
cdr3_aa: CASSQGGSDEKLFF
cdr3_nt: TGCGCCAGCAGCCAAGGGGGATCCGATGAAAAACTGTTTTTT

clone_size: NA
j_call: TRBJ1-2
d_call: NA
v_call: TRBV7-9
cdr3_aa: CASSGSRGLPNWNGCTF
cdr3_nt: TGTGCCAGCAGCGGATCACGGGGACTCCCGAATTGGAATGGCTGCACCTTC

clone_size: NA
j_call: TRBJ1-5
d_call: NA
v_call: TRBV2
cdr3_aa: CASSLSLYSNQPQHF
cdr3_nt: TGTGCCAGCAGTTTATCGCTGTATAGCAATCAGCCCCAGCATTTT

clone_size: NA
j_call: TRBJ1-5
d_call: TRBD1
v_call: TRBV12-3/TRBV12-4
cdr3_aa: CASSGPRQGGNQPQHF
cdr3_nt: TGTGCCAGCAGTGGCCCCCGACAGGGAGGCAATCAGCCCCAGCATTTT

clone_size: NA
j_call: TRBJ1-5
d_call: TRBD1
v_call: TRBV19
cdr3_aa: CAWSVPAPDRLDQPQHF
cdr3_nt: TGTGCCTGGAGTGTACCCGCTCCGGACAGGTTGGATCAGCCCCAGCATTTT

clone_size: NA
j_call: TRBJ2-7
d_call: NA
v_call: TRBV20-1
cdr3_aa: CRAAAAGETYEQYF
cdr3_nt: TGCAGGGCGGCGGCGGCAGGGGAAACCTACGAGCAGTACTTC

clone_size: NA
j_call: TRBJ1-6
d_call: NA
v_call: TRBV11-2
cdr3_aa: CASSLFMGPGNSPLHF
cdr3_nt: TGTGCCAGCAGCTTATTTATGGGGCCCGGGAATTCACCCCTCCACTTT

clone_size: NA
j_call: TRBJ1-1
d_call: NA
v_call: TRBV12-3/TRBV12-4
cdr3_aa: CASSRADAFF
cdr3_nt: TGTGCCAGCAGCAGGGCGGACGCTTTCTTT

clone_size: NA
j_call: TRBJ1-5
d_call: NA
v_call: TRBV15
cdr3_aa: CATSSHGDQPQHF
cdr3_nt: TGTGCCACCAGCAGTCACGGGGATCAGCCCCAGCATTTT

clone_size: NA
j_call: TRBJ2-7
d_call: TRBD2
v_call: TRBV7-9
cdr3_aa: CASSYSSVVAGAYEQYF
cdr3_nt: TGTGCCAGCAGTTACTCGAGTGTGGTAGCGGGGGCCTACGAGCAGTACTTC

clone_size: many
j_call: TRBJ1-1
d_call: NA
v_call: TRBV20-1
cdr3_aa: CSAIHGRMNTEAFF
cdr3_nt: TGCAGTGCTATTCACGGACGCATGAACACTGAAGCTTTCTTT

clone_size: NA
j_call: TRBJ2-7
d_call: TRBD2
v_call: TRBV20-1
cdr3_aa: CSALRPARGVYEQYF
cdr3_nt: TGCAGTGCCCTGAGACCTGCGCGGGGGGTCTACGAGCAGTACTTC

clone_size: NA
j_call: TRBJ1-5
d_call: NA
v_call: TRBV7-8
cdr3_aa: CASSVRSENQPQHF
cdr3_nt: TGTGCCAGCAGCGTCCGTTCGGAAAATCAGCCCCAGCATTTT

clone_size: NA
j_call: TRBJ1-2
d_call: TRBD1
v_call: TRBV2
cdr3_aa: CASKLGQGLHRGYTF
cdr3_nt: TGTGCCAGCAAGCTAGGACAGGGGCTACATCGTGGCTACACCTTC

clone_size: NA
j_call: TRBJ2-7
d_call: TRBD1
v_call: TRBV9
cdr3_aa: CASSPSGTDHEQYF
cdr3_nt: TGTGCCAGCAGCCCATCCGGGACAGACCACGAGCAGTACTTC

clone_size: NA
j_call: TRBJ2-1
d_call: NA
v_call: TRBV2
cdr3_aa: CATKTSRNEQFF
cdr3_nt: TGTGCCACTAAGACTAGTCGCAATGAGCAGTTCTTC

clone_size: many
j_call: TRBJ1-2
d_call: NA
v_call: TRBV19
cdr3_aa: CASSIDRIYGYTF
cdr3_nt: TGTGCCAGTAGTATCGACAGGATCTATGGCTACACCTTC

clone_size: many
j_call: TRBJ2-7
d_call: NA
v_call: TRBV20-1
cdr3_aa: CSARDRTGREQYF
cdr3_nt: TGCAGTGCTAGAGATCGAACAGGACGCGAGCAGTACTTC

clone_size: many
j_call: TRBJ1-1
d_call: NA
v_call: TRBV12-3/TRBV12-4
cdr3_aa: CASLGGLYTEAFF
cdr3_nt: TGTGCTTCACTAGGGGGGTTGTACACTGAAGCTTTCTTT